This T cell receptor (beta chain) was observed in a study of OX40 agonist ivuxolimab in advanced cancers. Assay: immunoSEQ multiplex PCR; the TCRdb copy retains only in-frame clones and omits some. The sample has tens of thousands of clones; 65% to 90% are singletons. V gave up 7 bases and J gave up 7 bases; unmatched junction bases: 7. The CDR3 contains 15 residues. Germline assignment: CDR1 SNHLY and CDR2 FYNNEI. This TCR came from an adult with an advanced solid tumor such as melanoma, head and neck, liver or kidney cancer. The chain uses TRBV2 and TRBJ1-6, with 10 bases matching TRBD1. The starting material was CD4+ or CD8+ T cells sorted from blood, obtained in a trial of the OX40 agonist ivuxolimab. The chain's CDR3 is CASTHRDRGNSPLHF. CDR3 bases: TGTGCCAGCACCCACCGGGACAGGGGCAATTCACCCCTCCACTTT. Combining the CDR3 with reference TRBV2 and TRBJ1-6 gives the whole variable domain EPEVTQTPSHQVTQMGQEVILRCVPISNHLYFYWYRQILGQKVEFLVSFYNNEISEKSEIFDDQFSVERPDGSNFTLKIRSTKLEDSAMYFCASTHRDRGNSPLHFGNGTRLTVT.